This is a list of T cell receptor beta chains from one sample in a study of CD8+ T cells in alopecia areata. Profiled with immunoSEQ multiplex PCR; TCRdb holds only in-frame clones, not every one. The data show approximately 34,000 clones, with around 60% seen just once and around 40% held by the top ten. The sample taken for sequencing was NKG2D-high CD8+ T cells sorted from blood. The receptors were sampled from a human donor with alopecia areata. Both conserved end residues are part of each CDR3. A D gene is named only where the DNA matches it firmly. Not all rows give a size; the values are once, few, many and, for expanded clones, a class.

CDR3nt	CDR3aa	v_gene	j_gene	abundance	d_gene	len
TGTGCCAGCAGCCCCGTGTCTACGGGGAAGGAGACCCAGTACTTC	CASSPVSTGKETQYF	TRBV7-8	TRBJ2-5	-	-	15
TGTGCCAGCAGCTTAGTGCAGACTAATGAAAAACTGTTTTTT	CASSLVQTNEKLFF	TRBV7-9	TRBJ1-4	-	-	14
TGTGCCAGCAGCCAATGGCTCCCTCCAGCCGAGCAGTACTTC	CASSQWLPPAEQYF	TRBV14	TRBJ2-7	few	-	14
TGCGCCAGCAGTGAGTCGAGACCCTACGAGCAGTACTTC	CASSESRPYEQYF	TRBV10-2	TRBJ2-7	-	-	13
TGCAGCGCCCCGGGACAGGGGCTGTATGGCTACACCTTC	CSAPGQGLYGYTF	TRBV29-1	TRBJ1-2	-	TRBD1	13
TGTGCCAGCGGCGACTCCGATACGCAGTATTTT	CASGDSDTQYF	TRBV5-4	TRBJ2-3	-	-	11
TGTGCCAGCAGCTTTCTTGCGGGAGTCCTTGGTTCAGATACGCAGTATTTT	CASSFLAGVLGSDTQYF	TRBV5-4	TRBJ2-3	once	TRBD2	17
TGTGCCAGCAGCGAGACCGACGTGAGGGCCAACTATGGCTACACCTTC	CASSETDVRANYGYTF	TRBV9	TRBJ1-2	-	-	16
TGTGCCAGCAGCTCTTCAGGAAGGTGGGAGTATAAGGATGAGCAGTTCTTC	CASSSSGRWEYKDEQFF	TRBV7-2	TRBJ2-1	-	-	17
TGTGCCACTGGCCCCCCGGACAGGGGCTACGAGCAGTACTTC	CATGPPDRGYEQYF	TRBV15	TRBJ2-7	-	TRBD1	14
TGTGCCAGCAGTGTTCGCCGGGACAGGGCCGACACTGAAGCTTTCTTT	CASSVRRDRADTEAFF	TRBV2	TRBJ1-1	few	TRBD1	16
TGTGCCAGCAGCGTAGTCGGGGGGGCAACAGATACGCAGTATTTT	CASSVVGGATDTQYF	TRBV9	TRBJ2-3	-	TRBD2	15
TGTGCCAGCAGCTCACCCTGGACTAGCGGGAGGGCTGATGAGCAGTTCTTC	CASSSPWTSGRADEQFF	TRBV7-8	TRBJ2-1	-	TRBD2	17
TGTGCCAGCAGCTTAAGCCTCGAGGGGGAAGGACGAGAGACCCAGTACTTC	CASSLSLEGEGRETQYF	TRBV7-9	TRBJ2-5	few	-	17
TGTGCCTGGAAGGGGCTCTCTGGAAACACCATATATTTT	CAWKGLSGNTIYF	TRBV30	TRBJ1-3	-	-	13
TGTGCCAGCAGCGTAGAAGGCAAGGCTGAGCAGTTCTTC	CASSVEGKAEQFF	TRBV9	TRBJ2-1	few	-	13
TGTGCCAGCAGCTTCTCGGGAACCTATGGCTACACCTTC	CASSFSGTYGYTF	TRBV7-3	TRBJ1-2	few	-	13
TGCGCCAGCAGCCCGGGACACAGGAACACTGAAGCTTTCTTT	CASSPGHRNTEAFF	TRBV5-1	TRBJ1-1	medium-sized	-	14
TGTGCCAGCAGCTGGGGACTAGCGGGAGGGCCGGGAAGTTACAATGAGCAGTTCTTC	CASSWGLAGGPGSYNEQFF	TRBV7-9	TRBJ2-1	-	TRBD2	19
TGCAGCGTTGAAGGACAGCCGAACACTGAAGCTTTCTTT	CSVEGQPNTEAFF	TRBV29-1	TRBJ1-1	once	-	13
TGCGCCAGCAGCGTGGAAGGGAACACTGAAGCTTTCTTT	CASSVEGNTEAFF	TRBV4-3	TRBJ1-1	-	-	13
-	CASSVALGAQIPFF	TRBV9	TRBJ1-1	-	-	14
TGTGCCAGCAGTCCCCGGGACAGGGGCCACTACGAGCAGTACTTC	CASSPRDRGHYEQYF	TRBV6-6	TRBJ2-7	-	TRBD1	15
TGCGCCAGCAGCTCCCGGGACAGGGTGAACACTGAAGCTTTCTTT	CASSSRDRVNTEAFF	TRBV5-1	TRBJ1-1	few	TRBD1	15
TGCGCCAGCAGCTTCGGGGGAACTGAAGCTTTCTTT	CASSFGGTEAFF	TRBV5-1	TRBJ1-1	few	-	12
TGTGCCAGCAGCTTAAGGCTAGCGGGAGTGGACGAGCAGTACTTC	CASSLRLAGVDEQYF	TRBV13	TRBJ2-7	-	TRBD2	15
TGTGCCAGCAGCCCGAGGCAGGCCGCCTACGAGCAGTACTTC	CASSPRQAAYEQYF	TRBV5-6	TRBJ2-7	few	-	14
TGTGCCAGCAGCTCGCCGAGACAGGATCCCGAAGAGACCCAGTACTTC	CASSSPRQDPEETQYF	TRBV7-9	TRBJ2-5	-	-	16
TGTGCCAGCAGCACAGGACAGGGTTATCAGCCCCAGCATTTT	CASSTGQGYQPQHF	TRBV9	TRBJ1-5	few	TRBD1	14
TGTGCCAGCAGCTTAGTCTATCGAACAAAGGATTATTCACCCCTCCACTTT	CASSLVYRTKDYSPLHF	TRBV7-2	TRBJ1-6	once	-	17
TGCGCCAGCACACGGACAGGGGGGTCTGGGGCCAACGTCCTGACTTTC	CASTRTGGSGANVLTF	TRBV23-1	TRBJ2-6	-	TRBD1	16
TGTGCCAGCAGTGAATGGGGCGGGACCTACGAGCAGTACTTC	CASSEWGGTYEQYF	TRBV25-1	TRBJ2-7	-	-	14
TGCGCCAGCAGCCAAGAGCAGGGAACAAACACTGAAGCTTTCTTT	CASSQEQGTNTEAFF	TRBV4-1	TRBJ1-1	-	-	15
TGTGCCAGCAGTGCAGGGACAGGGAGTCAGCCCCAGCATTTT	CASSAGTGSQPQHF	TRBV28	TRBJ1-5	-	TRBD1	14
TGTGCCAGCAGCTTAAGTCAGAGCTCCTACAATGAGCAGTTCTTC	CASSLSQSSYNEQFF	TRBV7-3	TRBJ2-1	-	-	15
TGTGCCAGCAGCCAAGAAGACGCGGGACGGTTCTACAATGAGCAGTTCTTC	CASSQEDAGRFYNEQFF	TRBV4-2	TRBJ2-1	-	-	17
TGTGCCAGCAGCCCCGCTGCCGGGGAGCTGTTTTTT	CASSPAAGELFF	TRBV7-8	TRBJ2-2	-	-	12
TGCGCCACCAGCCGAAAGCGGGTGAACCAAGAGACCCAGTACTTC	CATSRKRVNQETQYF	TRBV15	TRBJ2-5	-	-	15
TGCGCCAGCAGCCGATCTCCGGCACCCAAGAATGAGCAGTTCTTC	CASSRSPAPKNEQFF	TRBV4-3	TRBJ2-1	-	-	15
TGTGCCGGGGGAGGGAGGTCCTACGAGCAGTACTTC	CAGGGRSYEQYF	TRBV7-9	TRBJ2-7	few	TRBD2	12
TGTGCCAGCAGCTTAATGACTTCCTACAATGAGCAGTTCTTC	CASSLMTSYNEQFF	TRBV27	TRBJ2-1	-	-	14
TGCGCCAGCAGTCCCCTCGGACTAGCGGATTTCACAGATACGCAGTATTTT	CASSPLGLADFTDTQYF	TRBV5-1	TRBJ2-3	-	TRBD2	17
TGTGCCAGCAGCTCGGACAGGGTGTCCTACGAGCAGTACTTC	CASSSDRVSYEQYF	TRBV7-9	TRBJ2-7	-	TRBD1	14
TGTGCCAGTAGTATCGCAAGGGCGGGCTACACCTTC	CASSIARAGYTF	TRBV19	TRBJ1-2	few	-	12
TGTGCCAGCAGCTTAAAAGGGAGCTCCTATAATTCACCCCTCCACTTT	CASSLKGSSYNSPLHF	TRBV7-8	TRBJ1-6	-	-	16
TGTGCCAGCAGTCCGTGGGACAGGATGAACACTGAAGCTTTCTTT	CASSPWDRMNTEAFF	TRBV27	TRBJ1-1	-	TRBD1	15
TGTGCCAGCAGCTGGGGCTACGAGCAGTACTTC	CASSWGYEQYF	TRBV27	TRBJ2-7	-	-	11
TGTGCCTGGAGGCAGGACGGGCTCTCTGGAAACACCATATATTTT	CAWRQDGLSGNTIYF	TRBV30	TRBJ1-3	-	-	15
TGTGCCAGCTCACTTCTTCCGGGACAGGGGATCACCGGGGAGCTGTTTTTT	CASSLLPGQGITGELFF	TRBV18	TRBJ2-2	-	TRBD1	17
TGCGCCAGCAGCCAAGCGCAGGGCCGGGGCACTGAAGCTTTCTTT	CASSQAQGRGTEAFF	TRBV4-1	TRBJ1-1	-	-	15
TGTGCCAGTACTATCCCCGGGGACAGGGACTCACCCCTCCACTTT	CASTIPGDRDSPLHF	TRBV19	TRBJ1-6	-	TRBD1	15
TGTGCCAGCAGCAAAGGGTGCGACGAGACTAGCGGTATGAACACCGGGGAGCTGTTTTTT	CASSKGCDETSGMNTGELFF	TRBV21-1	TRBJ2-2	few	-	20
TGTGCCAGCAGTTACTCGGATGCATTAGAGACCCAGTACTTC	CASSYSDALETQYF	TRBV6-5	TRBJ2-5	-	-	14
TGTGCCAGCAGCTTAGGGGTGTCCGGGGAGCTGTTTTTT	CASSLGVSGELFF	TRBV7-3	TRBJ2-2	-	-	13
TGTGCCAGCAGTGGCGGGGCCGGGGCAGATACGCAGTATTTT	CASSGGAGADTQYF	TRBV6-4	TRBJ2-3	-	-	14